Following are 3 T cell receptor beta chains from one sample sequenced in a study of radiation and T cells in renal cell carcinoma. Only in-frame clones appear in the TCRdb table, and some are missing; sequencing was by immunoSEQ multiplex PCR. The sample includes some 80,000 clones, about 86% of them seen just once. Described time point: blood 2 weeks post-SBRT. Treatment here: 15 Gy SBRT to primary tumor, nephrectomy 4 weeks later. Sequencing was performed on blood, taken from a patient whose treatment included radiotherapy and nephrectomy. These TCRs come from a woman aged 50 to 65 with renal cell carcinoma.

V and J are TRBV6-1 and TRBJ1-1, with D possibly matching TRBD1 (6 bases). Trimming left V 3 bases short and J 8 bases short, with 16 bases between. CDR3 length equals 14 residues. CDR1 is MNHNS, CDR2 SASEGT, per germline. CDR3 residues: CASSDRTGTQEAFF. The DNA for the CDR3 is TGTGCCAGCAGTGACCGAACAGGGACCCAAGAAGCTTTCTTT.

The V and J genes are TRBV6-5 and TRBJ2-7, with a tentative D call TRBD1 (5 bases). Trimming took off 8 bases at V and 1 base at J, with 12 bases between the two ends. Germline-derived CDR1 and CDR2 are MNHEY and SVGAGI. The CDR3 is made up of 13 amino acids. This CDR3 is CASRQDTSYEQYF. The CDR3 bases are TGTGCCAGCCGCCAGGACACATCCTACGAGCAGTACTTC.

J is TRBJ1-1 and V is TRBV18; 10 positions agree with TRBD1. Germline V gene data show CDR1 as KGHSH and CDR2 as LQKENI. This CDR3 spans 18 amino acids. After removal of 2 bases from V and 0 bases from J, the junction contained 9 bases not matched to a gene. The CDR3 here is CASSPATGTGDLNTEAFF. CDR3 in DNA: TGTGCCAGCTCACCAGCAACAGGGACAGGGGACTTGAACACTGAAGCTTTCTTT. Together with reference TRBV18 and TRBJ1-1, the CDR3 gives the full variable domain: NAGVMQNPRHLVRRRGQEARLRCSPMKGHSHVYWYRQLPEEGLKFMVYLQKENIIDESGMPKERFSAEFPKEGPSILRIQQVVRGDSAAYFCASSPATGTGDLNTEAFFGQGTRLTVV.